These T cell receptor beta chains were read from a single sample in a study of technical replicates of blood from a handful of donors. The table came from immunoSEQ multiplex PCR; TCRdb's copy has only in-frame clones and leaves some out. The sample lists about 17,000 clones; roughly four fifths were seen once. The sequencing sample was made of PBMCs. Receptors originate from a human donor in good health. Some clones in this sample may be carry-over from other donors' samples. CDR3s include the opening cysteine and the closing phenylalanine or tryptophan. The D gene is left open where the match is weak. Size values are once, few and many counts, or a class for expanded clones, and some rows have none.

abundance	v_gene	d_gene	j_gene	CDR3nt	CDR3aa
NA	TRBV5-4	TRBD1	TRBJ2-2	TGTGCCAGCAGCTATCCGGACAGGACTAACACCGGGGAGCTGTTTTTT	CASSYPDRTNTGELFF
once	TRBV19	TRBD2	TRBJ2-7	TGTGCCAGTAGTATGAAGGGACTAGCTGGCGAGCAGTACTTC	CASSMKGLAGEQYF
NA	TRBV28	TRBD2	TRBJ2-3	TGTGCCAGCAGTCCGCCGGGACTAGCGGGATCCACAGATACGCAGTATTTT	CASSPPGLAGSTDTQYF
NA	TRBV30	NA	TRBJ2-1	TGTGCCTGGAGTAAGACTAGCAATGAGCAGTTCTTC	CAWSKTSNEQFF
NA	TRBV28	NA	TRBJ2-7	TGTGCCAGCAGTCAGTACGAGCAGTACTTC	CASSQYEQYF
NA	TRBV30	NA	TRBJ2-2	TGTGCCTGGAGTCTGTCAGTTACGAACACCGGGGAGCTGTTTTTT	CAWSLSVTNTGELFF
few	TRBV11-2	NA	TRBJ1-1	TGTGCCAGCAGCATATACACTGAAGCTTTCTTT	CASSIYTEAFF
NA	TRBV5-6	NA	TRBJ1-1	TGTGCCAGCAGCTCATCGTATGGGGCGCGACTTGGAGCTTTCTTT	CASSSSYGARLGAFF
NA	TRBV7-8	TRBD2	TRBJ2-2	TGTGCCAGCAGCCCTCTCGGAGTAGCGGGGCCGAACACCGGGGAGCTGTTTTTT	CASSPLGVAGPNTGELFF
NA	TRBV6-6	TRBD1	TRBJ2-7	TGTGCCAGCAGTTCCCACCTGGGACAGACCTACGAGCAGTACTTC	CASSSHLGQTYEQYF
NA	TRBV6-5	TRBD1	TRBJ1-5	TGTGCCAGCAGAGCAGCTTCAGGGGGCGGACAGCCCCAGCATTTT	CASRAASGGGQPQHF
few	TRBV18	NA	TRBJ2-1	TGTGCCAGCTCACCAAAGCGGGACAATGAGCAGTTCTTC	CASSPKRDNEQFF
NA	TRBV28	TRBD1	TRBJ2-2	TGTGCCAGTTCAGGACAGGGTGTCACCGGGGAGCTGTTTTTT	CASSGQGVTGELFF
NA	TRBV6-5	TRBD1	TRBJ2-5	TGTGCCAGCAGTTTCGGACAGGCTAGAGAGACCCAGTACTTC	CASSFGQARETQYF
once	TRBV27	TRBD1	TRBJ1-1	TGTGCCAGCAGTTTATCGGGACAGGGAACTGAAGCTTTCTTT	CASSLSGQGTEAFF
NA	TRBV14	TRBD1	TRBJ1-1	TGTGCCAGCAGCCAAGGCCCTGGGACAGGAAGCAGAACTGAAGCTTTCTTT	CASSQGPGTGSRTEAFF
NA	TRBV2	NA	TRBJ1-3	TGTGCCAGCAGTGATTCAGGTTCTGGAAACACCATATATTTT	CASSDSGSGNTIYF
once	TRBV29-1	NA	TRBJ2-7	TGCAGCGTTGGACAAGCCATCTACGAGCAGTACTTC	CSVGQAIYEQYF
NA	TRBV6-5	NA	TRBJ1-2	TGTGCCAGCAGTTACTCGAGTGTGGGGAGGGATGGCTACACCTTC	CASSYSSVGRDGYTF
NA	TRBV6-6	NA	TRBJ2-1	TGTGCCAGCAGTTACTCTCCAGCGGAGCAGTTCTTC	CASSYSPAEQFF
NA	TRBV6-5	TRBD1	TRBJ1-3	TGTGCCAGCAGCGACAGACAGGGCTCCGGAAACACCATATATTTT	CASSDRQGSGNTIYF
NA	TRBV27	NA	TRBJ2-2	TGTGCCAGCAGTATCGCGACAGGAGCCGGCGCGAACACCGGGGAGCTGTTTTTT	CASSIATGAGANTGELFF
NA	TRBV27	TRBD2	TRBJ2-7	TGTGCCAGCAGTTTACTGGGGGGAGGGAGCGACGAGCAGTACTTC	CASSLLGGGSDEQYF
few	TRBV9	NA	TRBJ2-5	TGTGCCAGCAGCGTAGGGGCCCAAGAGACCCAGTACTTC	CASSVGAQETQYF
NA	TRBV6-5	NA	TRBJ2-3	TGTGCCAGCCGGGAAATCGGCGCAGATACGCAGTATTTT	CASREIGADTQYF
NA	TRBV7-9	TRBD1	TRBJ2-7	TGTGCCAGCAGCCGAGAGCAGGACAGGGGGCTCGAGCAGTACTTC	CASSREQDRGLEQYF
NA	TRBV28	NA	TRBJ1-1	TGTGCCAGCAGTTTCGAGGGCGGAATGAACACTGAAGCTTTCTTT	CASSFEGGMNTEAFF
few	TRBV4-1	TRBD1	TRBJ1-2	TGCGCCAGCAGCCAACTACAGGGGGCGGACTATGGCTACACCTTC	CASSQLQGADYGYTF
NA	TRBV6-5	TRBD1	TRBJ2-7	TGTGCCAGCAGTTACTCGACGACAGGGTGGACGGGGGAGCAGTACTTC	CASSYSTTGWTGEQYF
NA	TRBV5-1	NA	TRBJ2-3	TGCGCCAGCAGCTTGGGGGAAAGGAGGGAACAACCCACAGATACGCAGTATTTT	CASSLGERREQPTDTQYF
few	TRBV27	NA	TRBJ2-7	TGTGCCAGTTGGGGCCCGGAGAGAACCTACGAGCAGTACTTC	CASWGPERTYEQYF
few	TRBV5-1	TRBD2	TRBJ2-2	TGCGCCAGCAGCTTGGTCAGCGGGGGTAGTGGCGGGGAGCTGTTTTTT	CASSLVSGGSGGELFF
NA	TRBV6-1	NA	TRBJ1-3	TGTGCCAGCAATAAGGAGCGCTCTGGAAACACCATATATTTT	CASNKERSGNTIYF
NA	TRBV30	NA	TRBJ1-2	TGTGCCTGGGGAACAGTGCCAAGGCATGGCTACACCTTC	CAWGTVPRHGYTF
NA	TRBV11-2	NA	TRBJ2-7	TGTGCCAGCAGCTTAGCCAACTACGAGCAGTACTTC	CASSLANYEQYF
once	TRBV28	NA	TRBJ2-7	TGTGCCAGCAGCCTCGACAGGGAGGCTTACGAGCAGTACTTC	CASSLDREAYEQYF
NA	TRBV7-9	NA	TRBJ2-7	TGTGCCAGCAGCGAAGATACATACGAGCAGTACTTC	CASSEDTYEQYF
NA	TRBV10-3	TRBD1	TRBJ1-5	TGTGCCATCAGTGCTTTCGGACAGGCGAATCAGCCCCAGCATTTT	CAISAFGQANQPQHF
NA	TRBV9	NA	TRBJ2-3	TGTGCCAGCAGCTCGAGGTCGCGGGGAGCCACAGATACGCAGTATTTT	CASSSRSRGATDTQYF
NA	TRBV9	NA	TRBJ1-4	TGTGCCAGCAGCTCCGGGGAAAAACTGTTTTTT	CASSSGEKLFF
NA	TRBV7-3	NA	TRBJ2-5	TGTGCCAGCAGCTTCCAAGGGGGTCAAGAGACCCAGTACTTC	CASSFQGGQETQYF